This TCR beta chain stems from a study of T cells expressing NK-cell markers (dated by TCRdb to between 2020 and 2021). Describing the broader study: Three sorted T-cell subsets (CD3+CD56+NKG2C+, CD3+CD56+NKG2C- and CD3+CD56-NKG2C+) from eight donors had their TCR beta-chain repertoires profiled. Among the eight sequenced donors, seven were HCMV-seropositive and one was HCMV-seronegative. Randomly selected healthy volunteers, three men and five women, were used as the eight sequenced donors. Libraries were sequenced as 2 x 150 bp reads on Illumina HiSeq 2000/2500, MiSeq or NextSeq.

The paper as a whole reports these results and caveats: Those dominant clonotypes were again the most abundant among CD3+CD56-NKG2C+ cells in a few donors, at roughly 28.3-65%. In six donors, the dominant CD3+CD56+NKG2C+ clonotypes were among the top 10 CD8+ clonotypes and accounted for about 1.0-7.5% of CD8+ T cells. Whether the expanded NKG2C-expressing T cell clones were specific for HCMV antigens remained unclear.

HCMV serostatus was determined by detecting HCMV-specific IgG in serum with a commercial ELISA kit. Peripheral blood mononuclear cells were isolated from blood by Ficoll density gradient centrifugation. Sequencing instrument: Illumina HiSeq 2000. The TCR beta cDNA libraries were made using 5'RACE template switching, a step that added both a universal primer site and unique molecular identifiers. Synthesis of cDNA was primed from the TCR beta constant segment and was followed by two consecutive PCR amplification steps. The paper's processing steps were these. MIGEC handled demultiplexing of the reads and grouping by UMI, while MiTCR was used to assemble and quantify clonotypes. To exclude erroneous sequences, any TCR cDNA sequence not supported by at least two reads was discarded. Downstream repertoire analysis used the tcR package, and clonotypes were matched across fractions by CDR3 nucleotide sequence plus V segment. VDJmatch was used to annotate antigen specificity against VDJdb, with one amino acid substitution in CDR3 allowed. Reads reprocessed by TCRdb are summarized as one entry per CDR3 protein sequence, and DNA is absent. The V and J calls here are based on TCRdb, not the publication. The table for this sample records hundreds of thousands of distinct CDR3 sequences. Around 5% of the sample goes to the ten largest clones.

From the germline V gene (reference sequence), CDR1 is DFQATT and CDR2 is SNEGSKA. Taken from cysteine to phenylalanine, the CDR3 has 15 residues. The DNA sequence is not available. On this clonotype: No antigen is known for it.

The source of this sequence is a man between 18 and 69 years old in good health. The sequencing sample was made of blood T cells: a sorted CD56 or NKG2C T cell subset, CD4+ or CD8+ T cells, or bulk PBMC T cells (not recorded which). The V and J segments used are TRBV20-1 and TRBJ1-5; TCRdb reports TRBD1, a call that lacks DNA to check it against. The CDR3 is CSARDLGTAYQPQHF.